Below are 24 T cell receptor beta chains sequenced from a single sample in a study of beta chain features in type 1 diabetes. The study's findings and limits: Moderately but significantly shorter TCRB CDR3s were found in Type 1 diabetes patients in all four CD4+ subsets.

These receptors' antigens are unknown. What was sequenced were expressed TCRB transcripts, since all of the isolated RNA had been reverse transcribed. TCRdb's table, derived via immunoSEQ multiplex PCR, lists solely in-frame clones and lacks some. Of hundreds of thousands of clones listed, 13% were seen once; the top ten hold 0.022%. The sequenced sample consisted of naive CD4+ T cells from blood. Receptor source: a young man with type 1 diabetes.

V gene TRBV11-2 combines with J gene TRBJ1-2; no firm D call. Looked up from germline, CDR1 is SGHAT and CDR2 is FQNNGV. The V end lost 1 base, the J end lost 8 bases, and 8 bases lay between the germline ends. The CDR3 has 12 residues. DNA of the CDR3: TGTGCCAGCAGCTTAGGAGGCGGCGGCTACACCTTC. This gives the protein CASSLGGGGYTF.

The V call is TRBV5-1, the J call TRBJ1-2; no clear D. The V end was cut by 1 base, the J end by 2 bases, with 9 bases between. This CDR3 has 14 residues. Germline lookup yields CDR1 SGHRS and CDR2 YFSETQ. This chain's CDR3 is CASSLNPQNYGYTF. The CDR3 DNA sequence: TGCGCCAGCAGCTTGAATCCCCAGAACTATGGCTACACCTTC.

The chain joins TRBV7-9 to TRBJ1-1; D is undetermined. The CDR3 extends over 14 amino acids. V lost 1 base and J 5 bases, leaving 11 bases between the germline ends. Per germline, CDR1 SEHNR and CDR2 FQNEAQ (reference sequence). The CDR3 region has the DNA TGTGCCAGCAGCTTAGAGGAGGGAGTGACTGAAGCTTTCTTT. As protein: CASSLEEGVTEAFF.

This clone has only a few counts. The V gene is TRBV10-3, the J gene TRBJ2-7; TRBD1 matches 7 bases. The V and J ends lost 7 bases and 3 bases, in that order; junction bases with no gene match: 6. There are 13 residues in the CDR3. Germline CDR1 and CDR2: ENHRY and SYGVKD. The CDR3 bases are TGTGCCATCACTGTGGCAGGGGGCTACGAGCAGTACTTC. Amino acids: CAITVAGGYEQYF.

This chain uses TRBV30 with TRBJ1-1; tentative D call: TRBD1 (5 bases). Germline V gene lookup returns CDR1 GTSNPN and CDR2 SVGIG (reference sequence). The CDR3 consists of 14 residues. V was cut by 3 bases and J by 1 base, with 12 bases left in between. This CDR3 reads CAWSPRGSNTEAFF. The CDR3 region has the DNA TGTGCCTGGAGCCCCCGGGGCTCGAACACTGAAGCTTTCTTT.

This clone has only a few counts. The rearrangement links TRBV25-1 to TRBJ2-2; D is unclear. CDR3 length: 11 amino acids. The V gene's germline CDR1 is MGHDK and CDR2 SYGVNS. The ends were cut back, 4 bases at V and 8 bases at J, with 5 bases in the middle. The CDR3 region has the DNA TGTGCCAGCAGTGTTTCTGGGGAGCTGTTTTTT. Encoded protein: CASSVSGELFF.

In this sample, this clone turned up a few times. The chain combines TRBV19 with TRBJ2-2; 7 nucleotides match TRBD1. Per the germline V gene, CDR1 is LNHDA and CDR2 is SQIVND (reference sequence). Germline trimming cut 4 bases from V and 6 bases from J; bases unmatched to any gene: 5. The CDR3 length is 14 residues. CDR3 sequence (DNA): TGTGCCAGTAGTACGAGACAGGGAGCCGGGGAGCTGTTTTTT. Translation gives CASSTRQGAGELFF.

This clone was picked up a small number of times. V usage is TRBV10-3 and J usage is TRBJ2-7; D is tentatively TRBD1 or TRBD2 (5 bases each). V was shortened by 0 bases and J by 3 bases, with 21 bases between the two germline ends. CDR3 length: 18 amino acids. Germline-derived CDR1 and CDR2 are ENHRY and SYGVKD. CDR3 loop: CAISESSLPPGRHYEQYF. In DNA form, the CDR3 reads TGTGCCATCAGTGAGTCATCCCTTCCCCCGGGGCGACACTACGAGCAGTACTTC.

This clone was found a few times. This chain links TRBV28 with TRBJ2-5; D perhaps matches TRBD1 (5 bases). The germline gives CDR1 MDHEN, CDR2 SYDVKM. This CDR3 region has 15 residues. V was trimmed by 4 bases and J by 5 bases, leaving 17 bases between them. CDR3 nucleotides: TGTGCCAGCAGTTCCCCCTCCCAGGGAATGGAGACCCAGTACTTC. It translates to CASSSPSQGMETQYF.

The rearrangement links TRBV5-6 to TRBJ1-6; 8 nucleotides line up with TRBD1. V was pared by 3 bases and J by 15 bases, with 17 bases of the junction left unmatched. Germline V CDR1 and CDR2: SGHDT, YYEEEE. There are 16 residues in the CDR3. CDR3 in amino acids: CASSSPDRDLSQILHF. The CDR3 coding sequence is TGTGCCAGCAGCTCCCCGGACAGGGACCTTTCACAGATCCTCCACTTT.

J is TRBJ1-2 and V is TRBV14; tentatively, D is TRBD1 (6 bases). Deletions cut 4 bases from V and 3 bases from J, with 12 bases between. This CDR3 comprises 14 residues. CDR1 SGHDN and CDR2 FVKESK come from the germline V gene. DNA of the CDR3: TGTGCCAGCAGCCCGCGGGACAAGTACTATGGCTACACCTTC. Protein product: CASSPRDKYYGYTF.

This clone was seen a handful of times. The chain recombines TRBV4-1 with TRBJ1-4; D ambiguous. Germline V gene sequence: CDR1 MGHRA, CDR2 YSYEKL. Trimming shortened V by 1 base and J by 8 bases, and 11 bases separated the two germline ends. This CDR3 is built from 14 residues. The CDR3 region has the DNA TGCGCCAGCAGCCAAGGTCAGATGCCAGAAAAACTGTTTTTT. It translates to CASSQGQMPEKLFF.

The chain has TRBV5-1 and TRBJ2-7; 9 bases are shared with TRBD1. Losses at the gene ends were 3 bases for V and 1 base for J; bases not matched to a gene: 5. Germline assignment: CDR1 SGHRS and CDR2 YFSETQ. The CDR3 runs to 15 residues. The CDR3 DNA follows: TGCGCCAGCAGCTCCTCCGGGACAGGGTCCTACGAGCAGTACTTC. Translating it yields CASSSSGTGSYEQYF.

This clone came up a few times. Other DNA sequences within the sample encode an identical CDR3. The chain uses TRBV30 and TRBJ1-1; D might be TRBD1 (6 bases). This CDR3 contains 13 residues. V was clipped by 1 base and J by 4 bases, with 10 bases between them. From germline, CDR1 is GTSNPN and CDR2 SVGIG (reference sequence). The CDR3 reads CAWSDRVGTEAFF. CDR3 nucleotide sequence: TGTGCCTGGAGTGACAGGGTCGGCACTGAAGCTTTCTTT.

The sample holds a few counts of this clone. The chain employs TRBV28 and TRBJ1-2; D might be TRBD1 (5 bases). Trimming left V 5 bases short and J 7 bases short, with 23 bases between. CDR3 length: 16 residues. Germline V CDR1 and CDR2: MDHEN, SYDVKM. CDR3 nucleotides: TGTGCCAGCAGTCCTCCCCTTCCCATGACAGCTTTTGGCTACACCTTC. Translating it yields CASSPPLPMTAFGYTF.

The rearrangement links TRBV21-1 to TRBJ2-3. TRBV21-1 is marked as a pseudogene. The CDR3 is 15 residues long. This CDR3 reads CASSPGPRGTDTQYF. CDR3 nucleotides: TGTGCCAGCAGCCCCGGGCCCCGGGGCACAGATACGCAGTATTTT.

This clone was counted only a few times. Other nucleotide sequences in the sample specify the same CDR3. The chain carries TRBV30 and TRBJ1-2; D gene uncertain. V lost 1 base and J lost 5, with 5 bases in between. The CDR3 totals 11 residues. Germline CDR1 and CDR2: GTSNPN and SVGIG (reference sequence). CDR3 sequence: CAWSGGYGYTF. The CDR3 coding sequence is TGTGCCTGGAGTGGGGGTTATGGCTACACCTTC. Variable domain in full (rest from reference TRBV30 and TRBJ1-2): SQTIHQWPATLVQPVGSPLSLECTVEGTSNPNLYWYRQAAGRGLQLLFYSVGIGQISSEVPQNLSASRPQDRQFILSSKKLLLSDSGFYLCAWSGGYGYTFGSGTRLTVV.

The sample holds a few counts of this clone. The rearrangement uses TRBV25-1 and TRBJ1-4; D uncertain. The germline V and J ends were trimmed by 3 bases and 0 bases, with 14 bases remaining between them. This CDR3 has 17 residues. The germline V gene has CDR1 MGHDK and CDR2 SYGVNS. This chain's CDR3 is CASSEWRAPATNEKLFF. CDR3 nucleotide sequence: TGTGCCAGCAGTGAGTGGCGCGCACCCGCAACTAATGAAAAACTGTTTTTT.

This clone was seen a few times. V and J are TRBV19 and TRBJ2-2; D is ambiguous. CDR1 is LNHDA and CDR2 is SQIVND in the germline V gene (reference sequence). CDR3 length: 10 residues. V gave up 7 bases and J gave up 6 bases, with 3 bases separating them. The CDR3 here is CASMAGELFF. In nucleotides, the CDR3 is TGTGCCAGTATGGCCGGGGAGCTGTTTTTT.

The chain employs TRBV10-3 and TRBJ2-3, with TRBD2 matching 9 bases. V shed 0 bases and J 1 base; nucleotides not matched to a gene: 11. Germline V lookup: CDR1 ENHRY, CDR2 SYGVKD. The CDR3 spans 19 residues. CDR3 DNA: TGTGCCATCAGTGAGTCACTTCGAATTTCTAGCGGGGGCACAGATACGCAGTATTTT. It codes for CAISESLRISSGGTDTQYF.

This chain uses TRBV5-4 with TRBJ1-5; no definite D call. This CDR3 contains 15 residues. V lost 0 bases, J lost 3 bases, and 10 bases lay in between. CDR1 is SGHNT, CDR2 YYREEE, per germline (reference sequence). The CDR3 coding sequence is TGTGCCAGCAGCTTGGCCGGGCAGCTCAATCAGCCCCAGCATTTT. This encodes CASSLAGQLNQPQHF.

This clone showed up just a few times. This rearrangement joins TRBV28 to TRBJ1-4; 8 nucleotides agree with TRBD1. V lost 4 bases to trimming and J lost 6 bases; unmatched junction nucleotides: 7. This CDR3 contains 15 residues. Germline V CDR1 and CDR2: MDHEN, SYDVKM. DNA of the CDR3: TGTGCCAGCAGTTCTAAGACAGGGGCCGATGAAAAACTGTTTTTT. This encodes CASSSKTGADEKLFF.

There are a few counts of this clone. The genes are TRBV7-8 and TRBJ2-1, with 10 bases aligning to TRBD1. The V segment lost 4 bases and the J segment 5 bases; nucleotides outside the gene matches: 8. This CDR3 region has 16 residues. CDR1 and CDR2 (germline): SGHVS, FQNEAQ. The CDR3 reads CASSSPGQGTDNEQFF. The CDR3 DNA is TGTGCCAGCAGCTCCCCGGGACAGGGGACCGACAATGAGCAGTTCTTC.

The chain joins TRBV19 to TRBJ1-6; the match to TRBD1 covers 7 bases. J gave up 7 bases and V 3 bases, and 3 bases lay outside the gene matches. The CDR3 covers 14 residues. Germline values: CDR1 LNHDA, CDR2 SQIVND (reference sequence). CDR3 DNA sequence: TGTGCCAGTAGTATCGGGACAGTGAATTCACCCCTCCACTTT. This sequence encodes CASSIGTVNSPLHF.